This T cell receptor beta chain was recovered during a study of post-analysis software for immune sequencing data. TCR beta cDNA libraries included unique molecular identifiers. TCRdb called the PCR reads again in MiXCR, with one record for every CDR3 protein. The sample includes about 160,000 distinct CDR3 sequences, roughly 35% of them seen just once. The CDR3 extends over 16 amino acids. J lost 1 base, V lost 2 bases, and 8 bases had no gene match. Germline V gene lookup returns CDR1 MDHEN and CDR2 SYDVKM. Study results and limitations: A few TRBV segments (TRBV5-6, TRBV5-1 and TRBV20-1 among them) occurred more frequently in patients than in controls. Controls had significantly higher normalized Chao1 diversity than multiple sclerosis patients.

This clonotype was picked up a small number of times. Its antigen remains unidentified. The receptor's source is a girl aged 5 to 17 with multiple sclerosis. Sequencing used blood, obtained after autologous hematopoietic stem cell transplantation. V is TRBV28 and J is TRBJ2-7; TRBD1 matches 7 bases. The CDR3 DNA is TGTGCCAGCAGTTTAGAGGGACAGTTTCCATCCTACGAGCAGTACTTC. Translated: CASSLEGQFPSYEQYF.